This T cell receptor beta chain was captured in a study of T-cell memory formation after mild COVID-19. Study details: TCR clusters were mostly confined to one donor each. Study-wide results and caveats: Contracting CD4+ clones were located mainly in CM and EM, and CD8+ clones in EMRA.

This clonotype was detected a few times. The antigen is not known. TCRdb fed the 5' RACE reads into MiXCR, producing one record per CDR3 protein. The sample records under 250,000 distinct CDR3 sequences, over 9.5% being singletons. Trimming cost V 3 bases and J 5 bases; bases outside gene matches: 6. This CDR3 has 13 amino acids. The germline CDR1 and CDR2 sequences are DFQATT and SNEGSKA (reference sequence). The chain carries TRBV20-1 and TRBJ2-5; TRBD1 matches at 7 bases. The clonotype originates from a man in his late teens or twenties who had mild COVID-19 (a few samples of this study predate the infection). Cell type and time point are not known. Input material: PBMCs or a T cell subset sorted from them (not recorded which). This CDR3 reads CSARDTGAETQYF. CDR3 coding DNA: TGCAGTGCTAGGGATACAGGGGCCGAGACCCAGTACTTC.